Listed below are T cell receptor beta chains from one sample, sequenced in a study of T cell responses to AZD1222 COVID-19 vaccine. Sequencing used immunoSEQ multiplex PCR; TCRdb keeps in-frame clones, though not all of them. In the table there are about 120,000 clones, roughly 84% of which are singletons. Sample: peripheral blood, taken 28 days after the second AZD1222 dose. The receptors come from an adult who received the AZD1222 COVID-19 vaccine. The CDR3 runs from the conserved cysteine through the conserved F or W. The order of the fields is J gene, V gene, D gene, clone size, CDR3 protein, CDR3 DNA. A D gene is named only where the DNA matches it firmly. Some rows have no size entry. The others give once, few or many, or a class for an expanded clone.

J gene: TRBJ2-7; V gene: TRBV7-2; D gene: -; clone size: -; CDR3 protein: CASSLLDNYEQYF; CDR3 DNA: TGTGCCAGCAGCTTACTTGACAACTACGAGCAGTACTTC
J gene: TRBJ1-2; V gene: TRBV7-9; D gene: -; clone size: -; CDR3 protein: CASSSHRQYGYTF; CDR3 DNA: TGTGCCAGCAGTTCACACAGACAGTATGGCTACACCTTC
J gene: TRBJ2-7; V gene: TRBV28; D gene: -; clone size: -; CDR3 protein: CASKNPAVSYEQYF; CDR3 DNA: TGTGCCAGCAAAAATCCGGCCGTATCATACGAGCAGTACTTC
J gene: TRBJ1-1; V gene: TRBV19; D gene: TRBD1; clone size: -; CDR3 protein: CASSLSGTGHIEAFF; CDR3 DNA: TGTGCCAGTAGTCTCTCCGGGACAGGACACATTGAAGCTTTCTTT
J gene: TRBJ1-6; V gene: TRBV7-9; D gene: -; clone size: -; CDR3 protein: CASSPDTYNSPLHF; CDR3 DNA: TGTGCCAGCAGTCCGGACACATACAATTCACCCCTCCACTTT
J gene: TRBJ2-7; V gene: TRBV6-5; D gene: TRBD1; clone size: -; CDR3 protein: CASKPGQGPYEQYF; CDR3 DNA: TGTGCCAGTAAACCGGGACAGGGACCCTACGAGCAGTACTTC
J gene: TRBJ2-7; V gene: TRBV30; D gene: -; clone size: -; CDR3 protein: CAWSVYGGSAYEQYF; CDR3 DNA: TGTGCCTGGAGTGTATATGGGGGATCAGCCTACGAGCAGTACTTC
J gene: TRBJ2-3; V gene: TRBV6-5; D gene: -; clone size: -; CDR3 protein: CATRTVDTQYF; CDR3 DNA: TGTGCCACCCGGACAGTAGATACGCAGTATTTT
J gene: TRBJ2-1; V gene: TRBV19; D gene: TRBD2; clone size: once; CDR3 protein: CASSSRTSGLNEQFF; CDR3 DNA: TGTGCCAGTAGTTCGCGGACTAGCGGGCTCAATGAGCAGTTCTTC
J gene: TRBJ1-2; V gene: TRBV5-1; D gene: TRBD1; clone size: -; CDR3 protein: CASSSTGEVYGYTF; CDR3 DNA: TGCGCCAGCAGCTCGACAGGGGAAGTATATGGCTACACCTTC
J gene: TRBJ1-4; V gene: TRBV7-6; D gene: TRBD1; clone size: once; CDR3 protein: CASTISQGAREKLFF; CDR3 DNA: TGTGCCAGCACCATTTCACAGGGGGCGCGTGAAAAACTGTTTTTT
J gene: TRBJ2-1; V gene: TRBV6-5; D gene: TRBD2; clone size: -; CDR3 protein: CASSYRRGTYNEQFF; CDR3 DNA: TGTGCCAGCAGTTACCGGCGGGGGACCTACAATGAGCAGTTCTTC
J gene: TRBJ1-5; V gene: TRBV7-2; D gene: -; clone size: few; CDR3 protein: CASSLENNSNQPQHF; CDR3 DNA: TGTGCCAGCAGCTTAGAAAATAATAGCAATCAGCCCCAGCATTTT
J gene: TRBJ2-1; V gene: TRBV7-2; D gene: TRBD2; clone size: -; CDR3 protein: CASSSGLAGGPGEQFF; CDR3 DNA: TGTGCCAGCAGCTCGGGACTAGCGGGGGGGCCTGGAGAGCAGTTCTTC
J gene: TRBJ2-7; V gene: TRBV5-1; D gene: -; clone size: -; CDR3 protein: CASSPGRPSYEQYF; CDR3 DNA: TGCGCCAGCAGCCCGGGACGACCCTCCTACGAGCAGTACTTC
J gene: TRBJ1-5; V gene: TRBV5-6; D gene: -; clone size: -; CDR3 protein: CASSLVGSQEPQHF; CDR3 DNA: TGTGCCAGCAGCTTGGTTGGTTCACAAGAGCCCCAGCATTTT
J gene: TRBJ1-2; V gene: TRBV2; D gene: -; clone size: -; CDR3 protein: CASRDEDGYTF; CDR3 DNA: TGTGCCAGCAGGGACGAGGATGGCTACACCTTC
J gene: TRBJ2-2; V gene: TRBV3-1/TRBV3-2; D gene: -; clone size: -; CDR3 protein: CASSRELVSPGELFF; CDR3 DNA: TGTGCCAGCAGCAGGGAGTTGGTGTCTCCCGGGGAGCTGTTTTTT
J gene: TRBJ1-6; V gene: TRBV30; D gene: TRBD1; clone size: -; CDR3 protein: CAWDPGTANGSPLHF; CDR3 DNA: TGTGCCTGGGACCCTGGGACAGCCAACGGGTCACCCCTCCACTTT
J gene: TRBJ1-5; V gene: TRBV6-5; D gene: -; clone size: few; CDR3 protein: CASSQGNQPQHF; CDR3 DNA: TGTGCCAGCAGCCAGGGCAATCAGCCCCAGCATTTT
J gene: TRBJ1-2; V gene: TRBV6-5; D gene: -; clone size: once; CDR3 protein: CASSLAALDIYGYTF; CDR3 DNA: TGTGCCAGCAGTTTGGCAGCATTAGACATCTATGGCTACACCTTC
J gene: TRBJ1-3; V gene: TRBV11-2; D gene: -; clone size: -; CDR3 protein: CASSSTHLTVTSGNTIYF; CDR3 DNA: TGTGCCAGCAGCTCCACCCACCTGACGGTTACCTCTGGAAACACCATATATTTT
J gene: TRBJ1-6; V gene: TRBV6-2/TRBV6-3; D gene: -; clone size: -; CDR3 protein: CASSYLDGTPNSPLHF; CDR3 DNA: TGTGCCAGCAGTTACCTCGACGGGACTCCAAATTCACCCCTCCACTTT
J gene: TRBJ2-2; V gene: TRBV18; D gene: -; clone size: -; CDR3 protein: CASSPNTGELFF; CDR3 DNA: TGTGCCAGCTCCCCGAACACCGGGGAGCTGTTTTTT
J gene: TRBJ2-3; V gene: TRBV12-3/TRBV12-4; D gene: -; clone size: once; CDR3 protein: CASSPSGQDTQYF; CDR3 DNA: TGTGCCAGCAGTCCTTCAGGGCAGGATACGCAGTATTTT
J gene: TRBJ2-7; V gene: TRBV7-2; D gene: -; clone size: once; CDR3 protein: CASSPRGRVQQYF; CDR3 DNA: TGTGCCAGCAGCCCACGAGGCAGGGTACAGCAGTACTTC
J gene: TRBJ1-1; V gene: TRBV6-5; D gene: -; clone size: once; CDR3 protein: CASSSGAVNTEAFF; CDR3 DNA: TGTGCCAGCAGTTCGGGGGCGGTGAACACTGAAGCTTTCTTT
J gene: TRBJ1-2; V gene: TRBV6-2/TRBV6-3; D gene: -; clone size: -; CDR3 protein: CASSYSSDSGYGYTF; CDR3 DNA: TGTGCCAGCAGTTACTCGTCCGACAGTGGATATGGCTACACCTTC
J gene: TRBJ2-7; V gene: TRBV6-2/TRBV6-3; D gene: -; clone size: -; CDR3 protein: CASSNRAYEQYF; CDR3 DNA: TGTGCCAGCAGTAACAGGGCCTACGAGCAGTACTTC
J gene: TRBJ1-5; V gene: TRBV27; D gene: -; clone size: once; CDR3 protein: CASKEGEYQPQHF; CDR3 DNA: TGTGCCTCCAAGGAGGGGGAGTATCAGCCCCAGCATTTT
J gene: TRBJ1-1; V gene: TRBV2; D gene: -; clone size: few; CDR3 protein: CASSELLADTEAFF; CDR3 DNA: TGTGCCAGCAGTGAACTTTTGGCCGACACTGAAGCTTTCTTT
J gene: TRBJ2-7; V gene: TRBV29-1; D gene: TRBD2; clone size: -; CDR3 protein: CSVGRGGLTPYEQYF; CDR3 DNA: TGCAGCGTTGGCCGGGGGGGGTTGACCCCCTACGAGCAGTACTTC
J gene: TRBJ2-7; V gene: TRBV7-2; D gene: TRBD1; clone size: -; CDR3 protein: CASSHRGPYEQYF; CDR3 DNA: TGTGCCAGCAGCCACAGGGGTCCCTACGAGCAGTACTTC
J gene: TRBJ1-2; V gene: TRBV6-5; D gene: -; clone size: -; CDR3 protein: CASSYSRDMMRYTF; CDR3 DNA: TGTGCCAGCAGTTACTCTCGGGACATGATGCGGTACACCTTC
J gene: TRBJ1-6; V gene: TRBV12-3/TRBV12-4; D gene: TRBD1; clone size: -; CDR3 protein: CASTGTGNSPLHF; CDR3 DNA: TGTGCCAGCACCGGGACAGGGAATTCACCCCTCCACTTT
J gene: TRBJ1-5; V gene: TRBV6-5; D gene: TRBD1; clone size: few; CDR3 protein: CASSYSGTGNQPQHF; CDR3 DNA: TGTGCCAGCAGTTACTCCGGGACAGGTAATCAGCCCCAGCATTTT
J gene: TRBJ1-4; V gene: TRBV5-5; D gene: TRBD1; clone size: once; CDR3 protein: CASSRTGFNEKLFF; CDR3 DNA: TGTGCCAGCAGCAGGACAGGTTTTAATGAAAAACTGTTTTTT
J gene: TRBJ2-3; V gene: TRBV2; D gene: TRBD2; clone size: -; CDR3 protein: CASSGGGGRPDTQYF; CDR3 DNA: TGTGCCAGCAGTGGCGGGGGAGGGAGGCCAGATACGCAGTATTTT
J gene: TRBJ1-5; V gene: TRBV11-2; D gene: TRBD1; clone size: -; CDR3 protein: CASSFQGGTPQHF; CDR3 DNA: TGTGCCAGCAGCTTCCAGGGGGGGACGCCCCAGCATTTT
J gene: TRBJ2-5; V gene: TRBV6-4; D gene: TRBD2; clone size: -; CDR3 protein: CASTHPSGGLQETQYF; CDR3 DNA: TGTGCCAGCACCCACCCTAGCGGGGGCCTCCAAGAGACCCAGTACTTC
J gene: TRBJ1-6; V gene: TRBV7-2; D gene: TRBD1; clone size: few; CDR3 protein: CASSPTGTGYNSPLHF; CDR3 DNA: TGTGCCAGCAGCCCAACCGGGACAGGTTATAATTCACCCCTCCACTTT
J gene: TRBJ1-5; V gene: TRBV3-1/TRBV3-2; D gene: -; clone size: -; CDR3 protein: CASSPSGPGRQPQHF; CDR3 DNA: TGTGCCAGCAGCCCCTCTGGGCCAGGGCGCCAGCCCCAGCATTTT
J gene: TRBJ1-1; V gene: TRBV6-6; D gene: -; clone size: -; CDR3 protein: CASSSPSEATEAFF; CDR3 DNA: TGTGCCAGCAGTTCCCCCAGTGAGGCCACTGAAGCTTTCTTT
J gene: TRBJ1-3; V gene: TRBV5-6; D gene: -; clone size: once; CDR3 protein: CASRRAYSGNTIYF; CDR3 DNA: TGTGCCAGCCGCCGGGCCTACTCTGGAAACACCATATATTTT
J gene: TRBJ1-5; V gene: TRBV27; D gene: TRBD1; clone size: few; CDR3 protein: CASSSTAGGPNQPQHF; CDR3 DNA: TGTGCCAGCAGTTCGACCGCAGGGGGCCCCAATCAGCCCCAGCATTTT
J gene: TRBJ1-4; V gene: TRBV4-3; D gene: -; clone size: -; CDR3 protein: CASSQVPGQYEKLFF; CDR3 DNA: TGCGCCAGCAGCCAAGTACCAGGACAGTATGAAAAACTGTTTTTT
J gene: TRBJ1-5; V gene: TRBV6-2/TRBV6-3; D gene: -; clone size: -; CDR3 protein: CASSSPTENQPQHF; CDR3 DNA: TGTGCCAGCAGTTCCCCGACAGAGAATCAGCCCCAGCATTTT
J gene: TRBJ1-2; V gene: TRBV19; D gene: TRBD1; clone size: -; CDR3 protein: CASSPGGRGLGYGYTF; CDR3 DNA: TGTGCCAGTAGTCCCGGCGGCAGGGGGCTAGGCTATGGCTACACCTTC
J gene: TRBJ2-4; V gene: TRBV6-5; D gene: TRBD2; clone size: -; CDR3 protein: CASAPGGAKNIQYF; CDR3 DNA: TGTGCCAGCGCCCCGGGGGGGGCCAAAAACATTCAGTACTTC
J gene: TRBJ2-7; V gene: TRBV28; D gene: TRBD1; clone size: -; CDR3 protein: CASRATGEVGEQYF; CDR3 DNA: TGTGCCAGCAGAGCGACAGGGGAAGTGGGCGAGCAGTACTTC
J gene: TRBJ1-2; V gene: TRBV7-2; D gene: -; clone size: -; CDR3 protein: CASTEDRRNGYTF; CDR3 DNA: TGTGCCAGCACCGAAGACAGGAGAAATGGCTACACCTTC
J gene: TRBJ1-6; V gene: TRBV7-8; D gene: TRBD1; clone size: -; CDR3 protein: CASSTGTDNSPLHF; CDR3 DNA: TGTGCCAGCAGTACCGGGACAGATAATTCACCCCTCCACTTT
J gene: TRBJ1-3; V gene: TRBV25-1; D gene: -; clone size: once; CDR3 protein: CASSVGGAGNTIYF; CDR3 DNA: TGTGCCAGCAGTGTGGGAGGGGCTGGAAACACCATATATTTT
J gene: TRBJ1-5; V gene: TRBV7-9; D gene: -; clone size: -; CDR3 protein: CASSPETGDGMPQHF; CDR3 DNA: TGTGCCAGCAGCCCTGAGACAGGCGACGGAATGCCCCAGCATTTT
J gene: TRBJ1-1; V gene: TRBV7-2; D gene: -; clone size: -; CDR3 protein: CASSSGGKLLEAFF; CDR3 DNA: TGTGCCAGCAGCTCCGGGGGGAAATTGCTGGAAGCTTTCTTT
J gene: TRBJ1-1; V gene: TRBV2; D gene: -; clone size: -; CDR3 protein: CASSEALGSTEAFF; CDR3 DNA: TGTGCCAGCAGTGAAGCGCTAGGGAGCACTGAAGCTTTCTTT
J gene: TRBJ2-7; V gene: TRBV11-1; D gene: -; clone size: -; CDR3 protein: CASSLVGGGFYEQYF; CDR3 DNA: TGTGCCAGCAGCTTAGTCGGGGGCGGTTTCTACGAGCAGTACTTC